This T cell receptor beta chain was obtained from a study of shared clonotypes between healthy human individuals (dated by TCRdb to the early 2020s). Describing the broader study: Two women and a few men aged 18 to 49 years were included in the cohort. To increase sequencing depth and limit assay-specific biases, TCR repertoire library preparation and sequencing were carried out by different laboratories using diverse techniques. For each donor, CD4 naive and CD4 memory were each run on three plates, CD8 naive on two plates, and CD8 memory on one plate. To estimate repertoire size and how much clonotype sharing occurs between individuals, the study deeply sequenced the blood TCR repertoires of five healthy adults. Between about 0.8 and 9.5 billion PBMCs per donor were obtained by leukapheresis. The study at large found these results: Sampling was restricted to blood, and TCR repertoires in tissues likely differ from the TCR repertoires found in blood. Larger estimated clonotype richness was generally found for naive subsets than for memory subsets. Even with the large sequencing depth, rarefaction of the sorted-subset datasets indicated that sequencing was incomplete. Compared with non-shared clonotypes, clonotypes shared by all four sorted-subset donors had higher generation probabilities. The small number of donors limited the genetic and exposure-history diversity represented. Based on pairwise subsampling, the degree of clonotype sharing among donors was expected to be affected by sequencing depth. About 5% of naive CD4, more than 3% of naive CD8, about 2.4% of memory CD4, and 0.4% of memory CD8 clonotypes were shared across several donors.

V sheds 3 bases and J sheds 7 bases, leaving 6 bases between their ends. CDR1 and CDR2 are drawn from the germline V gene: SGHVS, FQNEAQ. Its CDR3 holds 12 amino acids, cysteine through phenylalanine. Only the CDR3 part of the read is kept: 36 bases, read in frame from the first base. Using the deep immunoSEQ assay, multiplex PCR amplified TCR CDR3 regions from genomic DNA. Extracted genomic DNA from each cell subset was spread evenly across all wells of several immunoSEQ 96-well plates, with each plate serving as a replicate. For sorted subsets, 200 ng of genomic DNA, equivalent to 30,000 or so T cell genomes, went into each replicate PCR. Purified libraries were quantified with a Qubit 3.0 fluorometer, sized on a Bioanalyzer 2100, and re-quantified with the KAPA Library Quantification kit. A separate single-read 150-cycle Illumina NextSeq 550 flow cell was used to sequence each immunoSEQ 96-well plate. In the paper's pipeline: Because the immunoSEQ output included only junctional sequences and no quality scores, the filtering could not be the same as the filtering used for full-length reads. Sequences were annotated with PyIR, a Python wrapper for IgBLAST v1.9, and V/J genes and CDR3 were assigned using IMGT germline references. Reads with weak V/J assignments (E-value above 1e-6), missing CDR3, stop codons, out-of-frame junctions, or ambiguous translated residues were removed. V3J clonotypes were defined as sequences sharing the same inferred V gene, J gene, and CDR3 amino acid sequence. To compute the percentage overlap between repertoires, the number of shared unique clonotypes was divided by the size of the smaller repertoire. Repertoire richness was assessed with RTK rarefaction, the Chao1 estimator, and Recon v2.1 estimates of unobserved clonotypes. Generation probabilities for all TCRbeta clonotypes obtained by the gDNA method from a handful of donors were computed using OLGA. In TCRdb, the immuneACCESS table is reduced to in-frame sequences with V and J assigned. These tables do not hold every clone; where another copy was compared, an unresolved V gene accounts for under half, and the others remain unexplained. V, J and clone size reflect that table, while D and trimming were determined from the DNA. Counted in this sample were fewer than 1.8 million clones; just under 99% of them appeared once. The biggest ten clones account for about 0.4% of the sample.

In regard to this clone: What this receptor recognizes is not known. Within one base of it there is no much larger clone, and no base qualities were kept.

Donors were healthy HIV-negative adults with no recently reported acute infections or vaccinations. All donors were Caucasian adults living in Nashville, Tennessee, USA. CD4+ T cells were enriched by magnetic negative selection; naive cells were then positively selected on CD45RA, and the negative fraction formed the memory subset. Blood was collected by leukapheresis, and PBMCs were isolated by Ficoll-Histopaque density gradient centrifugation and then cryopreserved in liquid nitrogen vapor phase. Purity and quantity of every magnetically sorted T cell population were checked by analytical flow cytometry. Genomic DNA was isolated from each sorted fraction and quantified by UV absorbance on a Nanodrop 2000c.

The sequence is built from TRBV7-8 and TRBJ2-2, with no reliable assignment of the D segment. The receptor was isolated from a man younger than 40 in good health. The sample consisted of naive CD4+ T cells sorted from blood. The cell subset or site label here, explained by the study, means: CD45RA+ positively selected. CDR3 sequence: CASSFSNGELFF. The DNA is TGTGCCAGCAGCTTTAGTAACGGGGAGCTGTTTTTT.